Listed here are 9 T cell receptor beta chains from one sample, sequenced in a study of persistence of HIV-infected CD4 T cells. Their recognized antigens are unknown. This was the immunoSEQ version 4 assay in survey mode. Generated by immunoSEQ multiplex PCR, the TCRdb table keeps only in-frame clones and is missing some. The table lists fewer than 50,000 clones, roughly nine tenths of them singletons, with 1.8% in the top ten. Nonspecific anti-CD3/anti-CD28 bead stimulation represents the broad CD4+ T cell repertoire. Responding CD4+ T cells were sorted by upregulation of both CD40 ligand and CD69. This material consisted of CD4+ T cells sorted from PBMCs after roughly 18-hour stimulation, taken from a patient who received antiretroviral therapy. These receptors were taken from an adult man with HIV who was CMV-seropositive.

The rearrangement uses TRBV27 and TRBJ2-3; D may be TRBD1 or TRBD2 (5 bases each). CDR1 is MNHEY and CDR2 is SMNVEV in the germline V gene (reference sequence). V lost 5 bases, J lost 3 bases, and 18 bases lay in between. There are 16 residues in the CDR3. The CDR3 reads CASSPGTLSDTDTQYF. CDR3 nucleotide sequence: TGTGCCAGCAGTCCGGGGACCCTATCAGATACAGATACGCAGTATTTT.

This rearrangement joins TRBV7-8 to TRBJ1-2; D may be TRBD1 (6 bases). Per germline, CDR1 SGHVS and CDR2 FQNEAQ. CDR3 length: 18 amino acids. Deletions cut 5 bases from V and 1 base from J, with 23 bases between. CDR3 loop: CASSPTGLGMYLNYGYTF. The CDR3, as DNA: TGTGCCAGCAGCCCAACAGGGTTAGGAATGTACCTTAACTATGGCTACACCTTC.

This clone is a singleton in its sample. The V and J genes are TRBV5-1 and TRBJ2-3; D is ambiguous. V lost 0 bases and J lost 0, with 11 bases in between. The CDR3 loop spans 16 amino acids. Germline CDR1 and CDR2: SGHRS and YFSETQ. The CDR3 DNA sequence: TGCGCCAGCAGCTTGGGAGGTTTGGGGAGCACAGATACGCAGTATTTT. It codes for CASSLGGLGSTDTQYF.

The CDR3 region is CATFQPRPGKGSTEAFF. CDR3 bases: TGTGCCACCTTCCAACCCCGACCCGGGAAGGGAAGCACTGAAGCTTTCTTT. This sequence joins TRBV28 and TRBJ1-1; no clear D gene. The CDR3 is 17 residues long. CDR1 is MDHEN and CDR2 is SYDVKM in the germline V gene. Trimming removed 10 bases at V and 4 bases at J, with 28 bases between.

The chain is built from TRBV5-1 and TRBJ1-1; no reliable D call. V lost 1 base to trimming and J lost 4 bases, with 11 bases between them. Germline-derived CDR1 and CDR2 are SGHRS and YFSETQ. The CDR3 extends over 14 amino acids. DNA for the CDR3: TGCGCCAGCAGCTTGCCCGAATGGGGCACTGAAGCTTTCTTT. Translating gives CASSLPEWGTEAFF.

V gene TRBV21-1 combines with J gene TRBJ2-3; the tabulated D call, TRBD2, remains unverified against the DNA. TRBV21-1 is an annotated pseudogene. The CDR3 covers 18 residues. The DNA of the CDR3 is TGTGCCAGCAGCCTAAGGGCGATCGTGGCGGGGGGCCTGGATACGCAGTATTTT. This gives the protein CASSLRAIVAGGLDTQYF.

The chain employs TRBV24-1 and TRBJ2-3, with a possible D match to TRBD2 (7 bases). Trimming stripped 5 bases from V and 5 bases from J, with 28 bases between. The CDR3 is 19 residues long. Germline V lookup: CDR1 KGHDR, CDR2 SFDVKD. The CDR3 here is CATSGESPKWGGLVDTQYF. DNA of the CDR3: TGTGCCACCAGTGGTGAGAGTCCTAAGTGGGGGGGGCTGGTAGATACGCAGTATTTT.

This rearrangement joins TRBV2 to TRBJ1-2; 7 bases line up with TRBD1. Losses at the gene ends were 6 bases for V and 0 bases for J; bases not matched to a gene: 7. This CDR3 comprises 15 residues. Germline CDR1 reads SNHLY; CDR2 reads FYNNEI. CDR3 residues: CASRPRTGTNYGYTF. For the CDR3, the DNA is TGTGCCAGCAGACCTAGGACAGGAACTAACTATGGCTACACCTTC.

The genes are TRBV29-1 and TRBJ1-2; a possible D gene is TRBD1 (6 bases). Trimming removed 2 bases from V and 6 bases from J, with 19 bases in between. Germline CDR1 is SQVTM and CDR2 is ANQGSEA. The CDR3 has 15 residues. The CDR3 loop is CSVEWPGHATNGYTF. CDR3 sequence (DNA): TGCAGCGTTGAATGGCCGGGACATGCAACTAATGGCTACACCTTC.